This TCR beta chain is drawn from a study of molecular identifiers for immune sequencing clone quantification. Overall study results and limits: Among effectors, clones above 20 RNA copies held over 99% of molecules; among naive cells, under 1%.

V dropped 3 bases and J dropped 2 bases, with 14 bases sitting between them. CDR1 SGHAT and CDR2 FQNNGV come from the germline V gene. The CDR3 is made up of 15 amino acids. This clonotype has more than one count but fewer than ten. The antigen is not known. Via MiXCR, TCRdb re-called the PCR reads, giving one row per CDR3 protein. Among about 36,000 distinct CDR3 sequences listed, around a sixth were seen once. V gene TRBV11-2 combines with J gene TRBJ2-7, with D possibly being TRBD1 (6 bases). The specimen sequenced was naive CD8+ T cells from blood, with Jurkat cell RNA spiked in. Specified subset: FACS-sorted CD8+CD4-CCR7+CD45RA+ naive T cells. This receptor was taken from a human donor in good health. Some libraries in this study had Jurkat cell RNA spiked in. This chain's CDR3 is CASSFFSGQTYEQYF. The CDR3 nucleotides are TGTGCCAGCAGCTTTTTCTCAGGACAGACCTACGAGCAGTACTTC.